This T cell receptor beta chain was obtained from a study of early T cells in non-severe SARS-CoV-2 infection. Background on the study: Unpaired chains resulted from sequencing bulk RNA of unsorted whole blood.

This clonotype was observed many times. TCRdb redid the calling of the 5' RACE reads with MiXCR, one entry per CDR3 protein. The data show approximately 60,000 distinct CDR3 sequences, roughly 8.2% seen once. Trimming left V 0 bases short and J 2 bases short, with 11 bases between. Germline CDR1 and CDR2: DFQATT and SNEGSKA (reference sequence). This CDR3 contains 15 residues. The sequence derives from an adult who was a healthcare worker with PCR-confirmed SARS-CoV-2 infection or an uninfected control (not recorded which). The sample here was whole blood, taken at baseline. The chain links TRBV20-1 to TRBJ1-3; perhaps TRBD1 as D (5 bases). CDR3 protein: CSARDDGGAGNTIYF. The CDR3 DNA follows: TGCAGTGCTAGAGATGATGGAGGGGCTGGAAACACCATATATTTT.